Presented here are 3 T cell receptor beta chains from one specimen sequenced in a study of regulatory T cells in long-lasting Graves disease (TCRdb year 2021). Library preparation was by multiplex PCR. The instrument given in TCRdb is Illumina HiSeq 4000. TCR beta libraries were built with iRepertoire HTBI primers and Arm-PCR amplification of CDR3 regions. TCRdb handled the public reads itself, with Q25 trimming in fastp and clone calling in MiXCR, and kept productive beta chains. All rows with the same CDR3 protein become a single entry with the most common DNA and genes. This sample lists over 250,000 distinct CDR3 sequences; roughly a fifth were detected once. The ten largest clones capture 56% of the sample. Interpreted using the paper, the time point label stands for: persistent/refractory GD, antithyroid drugs over 5 years with positive TRAb. For both TCR sequencing and RNA sequencing, RNA was extracted from PBMCs in TRIzol.

Sequencing used peripheral blood mononuclear cells (PBMCs), obtained when the disease was refractory, from a patient treated with antithyroid drugs. These receptor sequences come from a female donor with Graves disease.

Comments on this clonotype: Germline and junction disagree at one end, which may indicate a read error. V and J are TRBV6-2 or TRBV6-3 and TRBJ2-7, with D perhaps matching TRBD1 or TRBD2 (5 bases each). This CDR3 has 14 amino acids. Per germline, CDR1 MNHEY and CDR2 SVGEGT. CDR3 region: CTSIPRDGPYEQYF. The CDR3 bases are TGTACCAGCATCCCTCGGGACGGACCCTACGAGCAGTACTTC.

This clonotype has ten or more counts. This chain connects TRBV2 to TRBJ1-4, with TRBD1 as a possible D gene (6 bases). Germline CDR1 SNHLY, CDR2 FYNNEI. The CDR3 loop spans 17 amino acids. The V end was cut by 5 bases, the J end by 0 bases, with 16 bases between. Here the CDR3 reads CASSSPGQPATNEKLFF. The CDR3 DNA is TGTGCCAGCAGTTCCCCGGGACAACCTGCAACTAATGAAAAACTGTTTTTT.

This clonotype was observed at least ten times. The chain uses TRBV12-3 or TRBV12-4 and TRBJ1-1; no clear D. The CDR3 has 13 residues. V lost 7 bases and J 7 bases, leaving 16 bases between the germline ends. The CDR3 here is CASNSAGVGEAFF. Here the CDR3 DNA reads TGTGCCAGCAACTCAGCGGGTGTCGGTGAAGCTTTCTTT.